This T cell receptor beta chain was identified during a study of blood T cell repertoires in COVID-19. The V gene's germline CDR1 is LGHDT and CDR2 YNNKEL (reference sequence). V lost 4 bases, J lost 9 bases, and 3 bases stayed unmatched. The CDR3 covers 12 residues. This clone was observed a single time. Here immunoSEQ multiplex PCR was the method, and the copy in TCRdb shows in-frame clones only, minus some. The sample holds 150,000 to 200,000 clones, around four fifths seen once. Material: peripheral blood. The gene calls are TRBV3-1 (or the pseudogene TRBV3-2) and TRBJ2-1; 7 bases agree with TRBD1. This clonotype was sampled from a man aged 55-75 years with COVID-19, enrolled during active disease. The CDR3 here is CASSRNRGEQFF. Written as DNA, the CDR3 is TGTGCCAGCAGCCGCAACAGGGGTGAGCAGTTCTTC.